The T cell receptor beta chain under discussion was sequenced for a study of T cell responses to AZD1222 COVID-19 vaccine. A single count supports this clone. Assay: immunoSEQ multiplex PCR; the TCRdb copy retains only in-frame clones and omits some. This sample has approximately 150,000 clones, with roughly 91% found just once. Germline lookup yields CDR1 SGHDN and CDR2 FVKESK. Deletions cut 3 bases from V and 4 bases from J, with 12 bases between. This CDR3 is built from 15 residues. This specimen consisted of peripheral blood, obtained on day 0 of AZD1222 vaccination. V is TRBV14 and J is TRBJ2-2, with D perhaps assigned TRBD1 or TRBD2 (7 bases each). This receptor was taken from an adult in good health. The CDR3 bases are TGTGCCAGCAGCCATCGCAGGGGGGGCACCGGGGAGCTGTTTTTT. This encodes CASSHRRGGTGELFF. Full variable domain (outside the CDR3, taken from reference TRBV14 and TRBJ2-2): EAGVTQFPSHSVIEKGQTVTLRCDPISGHDNLYWYRRVMGKEIKFLLHFVKESKQDESGMPNNRFLAERTGGTYSTLKVQPAELEDSGVYFCASSHRRGGTGELFFGEGSRLTVL.